Described below is a single TCR beta chain sequence and its context. Under the authors' procedure: Using reference gene primer amplification, nucleated cell counts were estimated. TCRdb's copy holds only in-frame clones and misses some; the assay was immunoSEQ multiplex PCR. D and trimming come from the DNA, and the V and J calls and clone size come from that table. The sample includes 140,000 to 150,000 clones, roughly 81% of them seen just once. The data derive from a study of blood T cell repertoires in COVID-19. The CDR3 totals 13 residues. Trimming shortened V by 5 bases and J by 10 bases, and 15 bases separated the two germline ends.

Specimen: peripheral blood. The V and J genes are TRBV12-3 or TRBV12-4 and TRBJ2-1; no clear D. This clonotype was obtained from a human donor with acute or convalescent COVID-19. The donor label of this sample is uncertain. The CDR3 here is CASSPYESREQFF. The CDR3 bases are TGTGCCAGCAGTCCCTATGAGAGCAGGGAGCAGTTCTTC.